This paragraph reports one T cell receptor beta chain. A much larger clone sits a single nucleotide away, making a read error possible. TCRdb re-analysed the 5' RACE reads in MiXCR, keeping a single row per CDR3 protein. The repertoire holds some 240,000 distinct CDR3 sequences, with approximately 9% as singletons. The data derive from a study of CD8 T cells in ankylosing spondylitis. Per germline, CDR1 DFQATT and CDR2 SNEGSKA (reference sequence). J was trimmed by 9 bases and V by 0 bases; bases with no gene match: 10. The CDR3 sequence is 14 residues long. Sequencing used blood, either unsorted or a sorted T cell fraction (not recorded which). The chain employs TRBV20-1 and TRBJ2-7; 8 bases line up with TRBD1. The sequence came from a male donor with ankylosing spondylitis or in good health (not recorded which). In DNA, the CDR3 is TGCAGTGCTAGAGATACTACAGGGGGTAGCGGGCAGTACTTC. This sequence encodes CSARDTTGGSGQYF.